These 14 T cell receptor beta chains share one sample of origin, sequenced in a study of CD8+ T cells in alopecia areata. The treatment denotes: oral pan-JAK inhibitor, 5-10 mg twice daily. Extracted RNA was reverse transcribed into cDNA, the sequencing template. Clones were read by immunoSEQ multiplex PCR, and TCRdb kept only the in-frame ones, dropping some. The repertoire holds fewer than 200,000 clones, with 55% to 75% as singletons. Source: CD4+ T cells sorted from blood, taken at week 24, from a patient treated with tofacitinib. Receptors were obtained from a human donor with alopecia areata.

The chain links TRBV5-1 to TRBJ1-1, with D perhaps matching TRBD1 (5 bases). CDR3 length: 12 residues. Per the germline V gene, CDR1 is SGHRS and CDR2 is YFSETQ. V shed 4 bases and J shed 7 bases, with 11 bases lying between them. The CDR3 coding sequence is TGCGCCAGCAGCCAAGCGGGGCTTGAAGCTTTCTTT. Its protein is CASSQAGLEAFF.

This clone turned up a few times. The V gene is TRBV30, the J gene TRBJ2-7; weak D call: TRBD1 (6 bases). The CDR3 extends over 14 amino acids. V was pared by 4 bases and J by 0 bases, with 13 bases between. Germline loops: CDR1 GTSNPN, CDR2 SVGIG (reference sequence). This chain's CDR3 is CAWIRTDSSYEQYF. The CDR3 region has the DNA TGTGCCTGGATTAGGACAGACAGCTCCTACGAGCAGTACTTC.

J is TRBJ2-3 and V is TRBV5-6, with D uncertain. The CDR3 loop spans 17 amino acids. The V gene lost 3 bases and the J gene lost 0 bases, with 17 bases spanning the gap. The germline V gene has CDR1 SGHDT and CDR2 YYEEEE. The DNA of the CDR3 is TGTGCCAGCAGCTGGGGTGGACCACGTGCTAGCACAGATACGCAGTATTTT. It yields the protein CASSWGGPRASTDTQYF.

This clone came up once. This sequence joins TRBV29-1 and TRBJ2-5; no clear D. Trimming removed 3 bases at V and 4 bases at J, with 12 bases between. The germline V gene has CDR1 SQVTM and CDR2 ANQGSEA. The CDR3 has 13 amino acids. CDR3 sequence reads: CSVEGQRRETQYF. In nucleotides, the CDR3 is TGCAGCGTTGAGGGCCAGAGGCGAGAGACCCAGTACTTC.

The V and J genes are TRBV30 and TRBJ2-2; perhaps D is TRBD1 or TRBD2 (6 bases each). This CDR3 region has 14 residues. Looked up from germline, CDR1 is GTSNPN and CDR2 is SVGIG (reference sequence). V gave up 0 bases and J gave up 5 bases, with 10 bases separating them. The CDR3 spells CAWSVGGRTGELFF. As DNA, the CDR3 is TGTGCCTGGAGTGTAGGGGGGCGGACCGGGGAGCTGTTTTTT.

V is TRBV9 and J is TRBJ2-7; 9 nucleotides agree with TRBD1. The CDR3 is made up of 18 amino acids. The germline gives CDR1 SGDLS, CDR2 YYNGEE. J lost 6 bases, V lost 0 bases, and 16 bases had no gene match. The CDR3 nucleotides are TGTGCCAGCAGCGTAGCGGCTGGTCCGCGGACAGGGGATGTCGAGCAGTACTTC. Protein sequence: CASSVAAGPRTGDVEQYF.

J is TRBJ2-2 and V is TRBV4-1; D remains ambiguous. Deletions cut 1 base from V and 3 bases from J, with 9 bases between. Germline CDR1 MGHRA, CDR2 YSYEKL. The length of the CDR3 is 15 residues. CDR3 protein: CASSQGRRDTGELFF. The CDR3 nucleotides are TGCGCCAGCAGCCAAGGTCGTAGGGACACCGGGGAGCTGTTTTTT.

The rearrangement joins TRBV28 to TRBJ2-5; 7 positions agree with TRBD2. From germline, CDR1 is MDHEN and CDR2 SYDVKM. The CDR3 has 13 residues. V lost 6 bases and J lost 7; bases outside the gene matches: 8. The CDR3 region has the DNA TGTGCCAGCAGCTCCGGACTAGAGGGGACCCAGTACTTC. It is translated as CASSSGLEGTQYF.

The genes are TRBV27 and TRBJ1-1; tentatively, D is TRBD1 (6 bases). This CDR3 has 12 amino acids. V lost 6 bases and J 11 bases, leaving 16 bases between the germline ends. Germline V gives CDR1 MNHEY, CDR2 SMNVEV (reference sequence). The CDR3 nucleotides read TGTGCCAGCAGAACCATTGGAGGGGGGGCTTTCTTT. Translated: CASRTIGGGAFF.

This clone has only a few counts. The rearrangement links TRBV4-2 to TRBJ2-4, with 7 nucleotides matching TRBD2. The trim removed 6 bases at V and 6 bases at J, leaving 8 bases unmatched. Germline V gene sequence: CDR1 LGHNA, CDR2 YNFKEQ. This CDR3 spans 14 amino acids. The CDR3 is CASSTGGFGNIQYF. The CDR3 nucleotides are TGTGCCAGCAGTACGGGGGGATTTGGAAACATTCAGTACTTC.

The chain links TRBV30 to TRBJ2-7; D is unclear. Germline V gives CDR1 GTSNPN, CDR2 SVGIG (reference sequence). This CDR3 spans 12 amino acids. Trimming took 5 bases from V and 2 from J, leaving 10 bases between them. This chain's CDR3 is CAWGPSTYEQYF. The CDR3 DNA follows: TGTGCCTGGGGCCCCTCGACCTACGAGCAGTACTTC.

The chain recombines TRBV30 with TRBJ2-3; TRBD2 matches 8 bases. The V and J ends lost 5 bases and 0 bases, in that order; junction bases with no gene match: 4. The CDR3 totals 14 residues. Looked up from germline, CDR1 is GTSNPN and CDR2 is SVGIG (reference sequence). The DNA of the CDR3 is TGTGCCTGGGAGATAGCGGGGAGCACAGATACGCAGTATTTT. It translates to CAWEIAGSTDTQYF.

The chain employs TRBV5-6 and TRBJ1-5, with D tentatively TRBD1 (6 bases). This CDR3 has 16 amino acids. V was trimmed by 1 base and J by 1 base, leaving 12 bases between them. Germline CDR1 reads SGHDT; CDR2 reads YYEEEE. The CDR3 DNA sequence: TGTGCCAGCAGCTTGTTAACACAGGGAAGCAATCAGCCCCAGCATTTT. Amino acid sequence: CASSLLTQGSNQPQHF.

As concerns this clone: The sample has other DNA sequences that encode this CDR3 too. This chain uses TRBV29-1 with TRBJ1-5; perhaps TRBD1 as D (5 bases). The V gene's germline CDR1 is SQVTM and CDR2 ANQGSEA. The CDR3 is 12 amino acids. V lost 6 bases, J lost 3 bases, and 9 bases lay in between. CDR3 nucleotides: TGCAGCGTGAGGGACCCCAATCAGCCCCAGCATTTT. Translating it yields CSVRDPNQPQHF.